This T cell receptor beta chain appears in the sequencing data of a study of T cell responses to AZD1222 COVID-19 vaccine. General study findings and limits: White British ancestry dominated among donors, who included more females, and clonal diversity was possibly underestimated.

Germline CDR1 and CDR2: SGDLS and YYNGEE. The V and J ends lost 3 bases and 0 bases respectively, with 13 bases between them. The CDR3 extends over 16 amino acids. About this clone itself: Its antigen is currently unknown.

The table came from immunoSEQ multiplex PCR; TCRdb's copy has only in-frame clones and leaves some out. The data hold approximately 150,000 clones, with over 85% observed a single time. The source material was peripheral blood, sampled on day 0 of AZD1222 vaccination. The sequence came from an adult in good health. V usage is TRBV9 and J usage is TRBJ1-3, with D tentatively TRBD1 (5 bases). CDR3 in amino acids: CASSARRGSSGNTIYF. The CDR3, as DNA: TGTGCCAGCAGCGCCCGAAGGGGAAGCTCTGGAAACACCATATATTTT.